This T cell receptor (beta chain) was identified during a study of shared clonotypes between healthy human individuals. From germline, CDR1 is SGDLS and CDR2 YYNGEE. The CDR3 runs 15 residues. Between the trimmed V and J ends, which lost 3 bases and 2 bases, there was a span of 15 bases. Assay used: immunoSEQ multiplex PCR; TCRdb lists only in-frame clones, some missing. The sample carries millions of clones, 80% to 95% recorded once. Sequences were obtained from naive CD4+ T cells from PBMCs. Subset meaning: CD45RA+ positively selected. The J gene is TRBJ2-7, the V gene TRBV9; D might be TRBD1 or TRBD2, each matching 6 bases. This TCR was sampled from a man younger than 30 in good health. Some clones in this sample may be carry-over from other donors' samples. The CDR3 bases are TGTGCCAGCAGCGCCCGTTTGGGGGGCCCCTACGAGCAGTACTTC. Its protein is CASSARLGGPYEQYF.